This T cell receptor beta chain was recorded in a study of T cells after yellow fever vaccination (dated by TCRdb to the late 2010s). About the investigation overall: The SMART-Seq v4 Ultra Low Input RNA kit was used to prepare libraries from fractions with low cell numbers. To track T-cell clones before and after primary and booster YFV17D yellow fever vaccination, bulk TCR alpha and beta repertoires were sequenced longitudinally. Two healthy male donors, one aged 18 to 30 and one aged 30 to 40 years, made up the cohort. Blood was drawn at multiple timepoints before and after primary and secondary immunization, with bulk PBMC replicates and cell subsets isolated.

TCR cDNA was made using 5'RACE template switching, a step that added a universal primer site and unique molecular identifiers. cDNA synthesis was primed from both the TCR alpha and TCR beta constant segments. Library amplification used two PCR steps, and the second PCR step added sample barcodes and sequencing adapters. Sequencing of the libraries was done on either Illumina HiSeq 2500 (2x100 bp) or NovaSeq (2x150 bp). As for how the authors treated the data: MIGEC handled demultiplexing of reads and collapsing into UMI consensus sequences, while MiXCR performed V(D)J alignment. Clonotypes responding to the vaccine were identified with edgeR on replicate PBMC samples, with the criteria of FDR below 0.01 and a log2 fold change above 5 up to day 15. Bulk clonotypes were assigned CD4 or CD8 identity according to which sequenced CD4 or CD8 repertoire held them at higher abundance. The public sequencing data were trimmed at Q25 with fastp and processed into clonotypes with MiXCR by TCRdb, which kept only in-frame beta chains. Identical CDR3 protein sequences are pooled into one entry, listed with their most common genes and DNA. These V and J calls originate from TCRdb's pipeline instead of the authors' own analysis. The sample profile shows 200,000 to 300,000 distinct CDR3 sequences; 13% of them were found once. The top ten hold around 0.55% of the sample.

The CDR3, cysteine through phenylalanine, is 15 amino acids long. Of all the DNA, just the CDR3 is kept, 45 bases in frame from base 1. The CDR1 and CDR2 encoded by the germline V gene (reference sequence) are DFQATT and SNEGSKA. V loses 3 bases at its end and J loses 8 bases; junction bases beyond the gene matches: 11. As regards this clonotype: No cognate antigen has been identified for it. No much larger clone is present one base from it, and per-base qualities are unavailable.

Beyond this particular receptor, the publication reports: Computational filtering was required because FACS-sorted repertoires could contain abundant contaminating clonotypes from the bulk population. Compared with the primary T-cell response, the secondary T-cell response was faster but weaker, reaching its peak on day 5 rather than on day 15. Most clones expanded after primary vaccination (approximately 95% of CD4 and 88% of CD8) were re-detected after the booster, suggesting that broad memory maintenance occurred. Only a couple of donors were included in the study, so the extent to which the findings can be generalized is limited. A small fraction of clonotypes appeared in both the CD4 and CD8 compartments, likely as a result of convergent recombination.

What the treatment or condition label conveys for this sample: live attenuated yellow fever vaccine strain. A standard Ficoll-Paque protocol was used to isolate PBMCs from peripheral blood. Dynabeads CD4 and CD8 positive selection kits were used to isolate the CD4 and CD8 T-cell fractions. TriZol was used to extract RNA from bulk PBMCs, from CD4 and CD8 fractions, and from dextramer-positive and dextramer-negative fractions. The specimen comprised CD4+ T cells sorted from PBMCs, sampled 45 days after the yellow fever booster vaccination. The chain joins TRBV20-1 to TRBJ2-1, and 9 junctional nucleotides match TRBD2. This receptor was identified in a man in his thirties or forties who received the YFV17D yellow fever vaccine. The CDR3 amino acid sequence is: CSARVGTSFVDEQFF. Read as DNA, the sequence is TGCAGTGCTAGGGTCGGGACTAGCTTCGTAGATGAGCAGTTCTTC.